This T cell receptor (beta chain) was documented in a study of T-cell memory formation after mild COVID-19. Study background: TCR clusters were mostly confined to one donor each.

V lost 5 bases and J lost 9, with 11 bases in between. Germline V CDR1 and CDR2: LGHDT, YNNKEL (reference sequence). CDR3 length equals 12 residues. This clonotype has just a few counts. Its antigen is undetermined. Study-wide results and caveats: Some clones that responded turned up in pre-infection memory, which suggests that cross-reactive memory joined in.

Each CDR3 protein is one row after TCRdb ran MiXCR on the 5' RACE reads. This repertoire shows about 400,000 distinct CDR3 sequences, about 24% found once; its top ten account for 8.5% to 10%. Sequencing used PBMCs or a T cell subset sorted from them (not recorded which). This sequence originates from an adult woman who had mild COVID-19 (a few samples of this study predate the infection). Cell type and time point are not known. V and J are TRBV3-1 and TRBJ2-1; the D gene is possibly TRBD1 (6 bases). The chain's CDR3 is CASSYTGTEQFF. As DNA, the CDR3 is TGTGCCAGCAGCTACACAGGGACTGAGCAGTTCTTC.